This entry lists 11 T cell receptor beta chains sequenced from one sample in a study of blood T cell repertoires in COVID-19. The assay was immunoSEQ multiplex PCR, and TCRdb's table has in-frame clones only and misses some. The profile shows around 250,000 clones, 88% of them singletons. The sample comprised peripheral blood. Receptor source: a human donor in a cohort sampled during active COVID-19.

The genes are TRBV29-1 and TRBJ2-7; D may be TRBD1 (5 bases). CDR1 SQVTM and CDR2 ANQGSEA come from the germline V gene. V was trimmed by 2 bases and J by 2 bases, leaving 10 bases between them. The CDR3 is 13 residues long. This CDR3 reads CSVESTATYEQYF. In nucleotides, the CDR3 is TGCAGCGTTGAATCGACAGCCACCTACGAGCAGTACTTC.

The CDR3, as DNA: TGCGCCAGCAGCTTAACCGGGACTAGCGACTACTCCTACGAGCAGTACTTC. Its translation is CASSLTGTSDYSYEQYF. The genes are TRBV5-1 and TRBJ2-7; 10 bases agree with TRBD2. From germline, CDR1 is SGHRS and CDR2 YFSETQ. The CDR3 contains 17 residues. V dropped 2 bases and J dropped 0; count of bases not matched to a gene: 8.

The chain carries TRBV9 and TRBJ1-2, with TRBD1 matching 7 bases. CDR1 and CDR2 from the germline V gene are SGDLS and YYNGEE. CDR3 length: 15 residues. Trimming took 4 bases from V and 5 from J; bases not matched to a gene: 11. The CDR3 here is CASSRDGTDGYGYTF. As DNA, the CDR3 is TGTGCCAGCAGCAGAGACGGGACAGATGGTTATGGCTACACCTTC.

The V and J genes are TRBV6-6 and TRBJ2-2, with 11 bases that match TRBD2. CDR1 MNHNY and CDR2 SVGAGI come from the germline V gene (reference sequence). Germline trimming cut 5 bases from V and 6 bases from J; bases unmatched to any gene: 8. The CDR3 loop spans 16 amino acids. The CDR3: CASSRLTSGASGELFF. The CDR3 DNA follows: TGTGCCAGCAGTCGACTGACTAGCGGGGCGTCCGGGGAGCTGTTTTTT.

The chain is built from TRBV3-1 (or the pseudogene TRBV3-2) and TRBJ2-7, with D possibly TRBD2 on 6 matching bases. Germline V gene data show CDR1 as LGHDT and CDR2 as YNNKEL (reference sequence). This CDR3 is 17 amino acids long. The ends were cut back, 3 bases at V and 3 bases at J, with 21 bases in the middle. CDR3 protein: CASSQGTPEGYGYEQYF. DNA of the CDR3: TGTGCCAGCAGCCAGGGGACTCCGGAGGGGTACGGCTACGAGCAGTACTTC.

This chain connects TRBV5-4 to TRBJ1-1, with a possible D match to TRBD1 (5 bases). CDR1 is SGHNT and CDR2 is YYREEE in the germline V gene (reference sequence). With 2 bases removed from V and 0 bases from J, the gap between germline ends came to 8 bases. This CDR3 has 14 residues. The CDR3 region is CASSFDSLNTEAFF. The CDR3 DNA follows: TGTGCCAGCAGCTTCGACAGTTTGAACACTGAAGCTTTCTTT. Using reference TRBV5-4 and TRBJ1-1 for the parts outside the CDR3, the full variable domain is ETGVTQSPTHLIKTRGQQVTLRCSSQSGHNTVSWYQQALGQGPQFIFQYYREEENGRGNFPPRFSGLQFPNYSSELNVNALELDDSALYLCASSFDSLNTEAFFGQGTRLTVV.

The J gene is TRBJ2-6, the V gene TRBV2; 10 positions match TRBD2. The trim removed 6 bases at V and 2 bases at J, leaving 7 bases unmatched. The CDR3 has 17 residues. Germline CDR1 is SNHLY and CDR2 is FYNNEI. In DNA, the CDR3 is TGTGCCAGCAGGACAGCGGGGGGGCCTCCTGGGGCCAACGTCCTGACTTTC. It is translated as CASRTAGGPPGANVLTF.

The V and J genes are TRBV2 and TRBJ2-7; D unclear. This CDR3 region has 12 residues. Per germline, CDR1 SNHLY and CDR2 FYNNEI. V was clipped by 4 bases and J by 4 bases, with 8 bases between them. CDR3 nucleotides: TGTGCCAGCAGTGCGGTCGTATACGAGCAGTACTTC. Protein product: CASSAVVYEQYF.

The rearrangement joins TRBV12-3 or TRBV12-4 to TRBJ1-5; D uncertain. V lost 3 bases to trimming and J lost 4 bases, with 7 bases between them. The length of the CDR3 is 13 residues. CDR3 sequence (DNA): TGTGCCAGCAGTTTGTCACATAATCAGCCCCAGCATTTT. This sequence encodes CASSLSHNQPQHF.

The chain is built from TRBV7-2 and TRBJ2-1; TRBD2 might be the D (6 bases). The CDR3 contains 15 residues. Germline CDR1 SGHTA, CDR2 FQGNSA. Trimming removed 7 bases at V and 5 bases at J, with 18 bases between. The CDR3 nucleotides read TGTGCCAGCACCCCCTCACCGGGGGTCGACAATGAGCAGTTCTTC. It specifies CASTPSPGVDNEQFF.

The chain employs TRBV30 and TRBJ1-1; D is perhaps TRBD1 (5 bases). This CDR3 spans 13 amino acids. The V gene lost 4 bases and the J gene lost 3 bases, with 12 bases spanning the gap. Looked up from germline, CDR1 is GTSNPN and CDR2 is SVGIG (reference sequence). The CDR3 DNA reads as TGTGCCTGGAAAGCAGGGCGGTACACTGAAGCTTTCTTT. Translation gives CAWKAGRYTEAFF.